This entry describes one TCR beta chain. This entry comes from a study of blood T cell repertoires in COVID-19. Study summary: The samples span acute and convalescent COVID-19 from the United States, Italy and Spain.

Authors' methods: Amplifying reference gene primers gave estimates of nucleated cell counts. TCRdb's table, derived via immunoSEQ multiplex PCR, lists solely in-frame clones and lacks some. Clonal size and the V and J genes are those of that table, whereas D and trimming came from the DNA. The sample lists roughly 20,000 clones, roughly 89% occurring once. The V and J ends lost 3 bases and 0 bases respectively, with 9 bases between them. The CDR3 length is 15 residues. Germline lookup yields CDR1 MNHEY and CDR2 SMNVEV (reference sequence). The receptor's source is a woman older than 75 with active COVID-19. The V gene is TRBV27, the J gene TRBJ1-5; D is uncertain. The specimen was peripheral blood. As DNA, the CDR3 is TGTGCCAGCAGTTTCCATTTTCCTAGCAATCAGCCCCAGCATTTT. Protein sequence: CASSFHFPSNQPQHF.